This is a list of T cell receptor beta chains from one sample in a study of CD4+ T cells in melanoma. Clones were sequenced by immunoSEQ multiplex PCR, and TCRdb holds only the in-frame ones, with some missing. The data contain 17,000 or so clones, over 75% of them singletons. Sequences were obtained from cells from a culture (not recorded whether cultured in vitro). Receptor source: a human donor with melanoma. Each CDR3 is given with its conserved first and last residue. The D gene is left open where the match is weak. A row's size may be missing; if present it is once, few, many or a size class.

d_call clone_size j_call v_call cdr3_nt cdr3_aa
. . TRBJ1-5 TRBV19 TGTGCCAGTAGTATCTGGGATTTGAGCAATCAGCCCCAGCATTTT CASSIWDLSNQPQHF
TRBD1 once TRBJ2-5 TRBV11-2 TGTGCCAGCAGCTTAGTGGGACAGGCTCAGTACTTC CASSLVGQAQYF
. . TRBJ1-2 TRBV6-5 TGTGCCAGCAGTTACTCTACCCCAAAGATCTACACCTTC CASSYSTPKIYTF
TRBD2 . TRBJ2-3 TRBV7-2 TGTGCCAGCAGCTTAGTGGCGGGGGGCACAGATACGCAGTATTTT CASSLVAGGTDTQYF
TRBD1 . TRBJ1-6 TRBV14 TGTGCCAGCAGCACGCCCCGACAGGGGCCCTATCCCTATAATTCACCCCTCCACTTT CASSTPRQGPYPYNSPLHF
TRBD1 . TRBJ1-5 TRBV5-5 TGTGCCAGCAGCTTGTACCCGGACAGGTCGGTACAGCCCCAGCATTTT CASSLYPDRSVQPQHF
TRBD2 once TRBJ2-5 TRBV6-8 TGTGCCAGCTGTTTAGCGGGACCGCGCCAAGAGACCCAGTACTTC CASCLAGPRQETQYF
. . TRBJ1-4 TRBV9 TGTGCCAGCAGCGTGTTCGAGGGGACTAATGAAAAACTGTTTTTT CASSVFEGTNEKLFF
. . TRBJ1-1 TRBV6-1 TGTGCCAGCAGTGAAGCGTCCATCGGCAGGCGGGCTTTCTTT CASSEASIGRRAFF
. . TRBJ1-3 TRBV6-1 TGTGCCAGCCTTGAACAGGGAAGAACTGGAAACACCATATATTTT CASLEQGRTGNTIYF
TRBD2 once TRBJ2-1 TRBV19 TGTGCCAGTAGTCCCCGACTAGCGGGGGGCCATAATGAGCAGTTCTTC CASSPRLAGGHNEQFF
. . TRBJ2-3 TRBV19 TGTGCCAGTAGTCTGCTTCGGTCCACAGATACGCAGTATTTT CASSLLRSTDTQYF
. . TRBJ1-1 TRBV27 TGTGCCAGCAGTTTGAACGGGGGGGACACTGAAGCTTTCTTT CASSLNGGDTEAFF
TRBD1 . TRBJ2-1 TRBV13 TGTGCCAGCAGCTTAGATGGACAGGGCCCCTCTCGAGACTCCTACAATGAGCAGTTCTTC CASSLDGQGPSRDSYNEQFF
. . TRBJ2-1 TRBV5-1 . CASSLEIVGQGSEQLF
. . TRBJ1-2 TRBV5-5 TGTGCCAGCAGCCCGTCGTTGGTAATTAACTATGGCTACACCTTC CASSPSLVINYGYTF
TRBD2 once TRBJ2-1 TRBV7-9 TGTGCCAGCAGGAATTTAGCGGGGGGGCCCTTGAATGAGCAGTTCTTC CASRNLAGGPLNEQFF
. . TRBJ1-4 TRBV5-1 TGCGCCAGCAGCTTGGAGAATGAAAAACTGTTTTTT CASSLENEKLFF
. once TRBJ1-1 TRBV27 TGTGCCAGCAGTTTTCGGGGGGGTGAAGCTTTCTTT CASSFRGGEAFF
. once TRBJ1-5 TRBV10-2 TGCGCCAGCACCGAGTACAGGGACCTCAGCAATCAGCCCCAGCATTTT CASTEYRDLSNQPQHF
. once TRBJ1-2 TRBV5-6 TGTGCCAGCAGCTTGATGGGGGTCCCCAGCTATGGCTACACCTTC CASSLMGVPSYGYTF
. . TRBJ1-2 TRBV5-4 TGTGCCAGCAGCCGGGACCGCCGGGGGCTCGAAGGCTACACCTTC CASSRDRRGLEGYTF
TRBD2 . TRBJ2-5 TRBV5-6 TGTGCCAGCAGCTTGTATTCTAGCGGGGGGGAGACCCAGTACTTC CASSLYSSGGETQYF
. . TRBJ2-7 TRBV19 TGTGCCAGTAGTATAGATCCTAGTAGGAGGTCTGACGAGCAGTACTTC CASSIDPSRRSDEQYF
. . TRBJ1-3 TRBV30 TGTGCCTGGAGTGCCCAGGGTACCTCTGGAAACACCATATATTTT CAWSAQGTSGNTIYF
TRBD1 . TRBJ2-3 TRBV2 TGTGCCAGCAGTGTGCAGGACAGGGCTTTAGGTACGCAGTATTTT CASSVQDRALGTQYF
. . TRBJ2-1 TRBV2 TGTGCCAGCAGTGAAAATCCCTACAATGAGCAGTTCTTC CASSENPYNEQFF
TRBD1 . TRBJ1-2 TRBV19 TGTGCCAGTAGTCGATCCGGGACAGGTGCCTACACCTTC CASSRSGTGAYTF
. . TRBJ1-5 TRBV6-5 TGTGCCAGCAGGGCTTCGGGCAATCAGCCCCAGCATTTT CASRASGNQPQHF
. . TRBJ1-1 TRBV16 TGTGCCAGCAGCCCACGTGGTACTGAAGCTTTCTTT CASSPRGTEAFF
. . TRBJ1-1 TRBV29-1 TGCAGCGCCCGCCCCCTAAACACTGAAGCTTTCTTT CSARPLNTEAFF
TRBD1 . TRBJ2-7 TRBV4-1 TGCGCCAGCAGCCAAGTTTTCGGACAGGGCCTCTACGAGCAGTACTTC CASSQVFGQGLYEQYF
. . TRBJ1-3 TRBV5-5 TGTGCCAGCAGCTTGGACGGGTCTACGGGCGGAAACACCATATATTTT CASSLDGSTGGNTIYF
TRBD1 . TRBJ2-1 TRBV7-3 TGTGCCAGCAGCCGACAGGGGGCGGTCGAGCAGTTCTTC CASSRQGAVEQFF
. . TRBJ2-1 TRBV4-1 TGCGCCAGCAGCCAGACCCGACTGGGGCGAAGCTCCTACAATGAGCAGTTCTTC CASSQTRLGRSSYNEQFF
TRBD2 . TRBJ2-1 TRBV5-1 TGCGCCAGCAGCTTTATCCCGGGACTAGCGGGGGGGACGAATGAGCAGTTCTTC CASSFIPGLAGGTNEQFF
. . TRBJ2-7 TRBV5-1 TGCGCCAGCAGCTTGGCAGGATCGGCCTACGAGCAGTACTTC CASSLAGSAYEQYF
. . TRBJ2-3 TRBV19 TGTGCCAGTAGTATAAGAGGGGTCAGCACAGATACGCAGTATTTT CASSIRGVSTDTQYF
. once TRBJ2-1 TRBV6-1 TGTGCCAGCAGTGCCGGGAATTACAATGAGCAGTTCTTC CASSAGNYNEQFF
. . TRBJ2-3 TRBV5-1 TGCGCCAGCTCCTTTGGGCGGGGTTTCACAGATACGCAGTATTTT CASSFGRGFTDTQYF
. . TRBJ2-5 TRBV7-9 TGTGCCAGCAGTTTCTCACAAGAGACCCAGTACTTC CASSFSQETQYF
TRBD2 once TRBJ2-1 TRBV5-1 TGCGCCAGCAGCCCAGGGACTAGCGGCAGGGGTTGGGGGAATGAGCAGTTCTTC CASSPGTSGRGWGNEQFF
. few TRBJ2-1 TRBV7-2 TGTGCCAGCAGCCTCAACCGCTACAATGAGCAGTTCTTC CASSLNRYNEQFF
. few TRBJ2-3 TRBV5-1 TGCGCCAGCAGCGGGTGGGGGGGCGCAGATACGCAGTATTTT CASSGWGGADTQYF
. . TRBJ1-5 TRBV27 TGTGCCAGCAGTTCCCTCGGTAGGGAGAGCAATCAGCCCCAGCATTTT CASSSLGRESNQPQHF
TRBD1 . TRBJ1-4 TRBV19 TGTGCCAGTAGTATTGATCCACGGGACAGGGCTCCAACTAATGAAAAACTGTTTTTT CASSIDPRDRAPTNEKLFF
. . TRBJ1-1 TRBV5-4 TGTGCCAGCAGCTTGGACGCCAACACTGAAGCTTTCTTT CASSLDANTEAFF